The 25 T cell receptor beta chains listed next were all sequenced from one sample in a study of T cell responses to AZD1222 COVID-19 vaccine. Method: immunoSEQ multiplex PCR; TCRdb's copy keeps in-frame clones and lacks some. The sample carries more than 150,000 clones, 80% to 95% recorded once. The sequencing here drew on peripheral blood, taken 28 days after the second AZD1222 dose. The source is an adult who received the AZD1222 COVID-19 vaccine.

The rearrangement links TRBV11-2 to TRBJ2-6; D may be TRBD2 (6 bases). Germline V gene sequence: CDR1 SGHAT, CDR2 FQNNGV. The germline V and J ends were trimmed by 2 bases and 0 bases, with 14 bases remaining between them. This CDR3 has 18 amino acids. In nucleotides, the CDR3 is TGTGCCAGCAGCTTAAAGGCGGTGGGGGGCTCTGGGGCCAACGTCCTGACTTTC. This encodes CASSLKAVGGSGANVLTF.

This chain uses TRBV4-3 with TRBJ2-1, with 10 bases fitting TRBD1. Germline values: CDR1 LGHNA, CDR2 YSLEER. CDR3 length: 15 residues. V shed 6 bases and J 3 bases; nucleotides not matched to a gene: 5. Written as DNA, the CDR3 is TGCGCCAGCAGGACCGGGACAGGGGACTACAATGAGCAGTTCTTC. Translating gives CASRTGTGDYNEQFF.

Written as DNA, the CDR3 is TGTGCCAGTAGTCCGCGGACCAGCGGCTACACCTTC. This encodes CASSPRTSGYTF. This chain links TRBV19 with TRBJ1-2; unclear D gene. CDR3 size: 12 residues. Deletions cut 5 bases from V and 8 bases from J, with 12 bases between. Germline lookup yields CDR1 LNHDA and CDR2 SQIVND (reference sequence).

The CDR3 coding sequence is TGTGCCAGCAGCGTGGGGGACGGTTCTAGCACAGATACGCAGTATTTT. Its protein is CASSVGDGSSTDTQYF. V usage is TRBV9 and J usage is TRBJ2-3; D possibly uses TRBD1 or TRBD2 (5 bases each). CDR3 length equals 16 residues. CDR1 and CDR2 (germline): SGDLS, YYNGEE. V lost 2 bases to trimming and J lost 0 bases, with 13 bases between them.

This sequence joins TRBV4-1 and TRBJ1-3, with TRBD1 as a possible D gene (6 bases). The length of the CDR3 is 15 residues. Germline CDR1 and CDR2: MGHRA and YSYEKL. V lost 2 bases, J lost 3 bases, and 11 bases lay in between. CDR3 bases: TGCGCCAGCAGCCAAACTCCGGACAGTGGAAACACCATATATTTT. It codes for CASSQTPDSGNTIYF.

This sequence joins TRBV10-2 and TRBJ2-5, with D tentatively TRBD2 (5 bases). CDR1 is WSHSY and CDR2 is SAAADI in the germline V gene. CDR3 size: 11 residues. Trimming took off 8 bases at V and 5 bases at J, with 9 bases between the two ends. CDR3 amino acids: CASEWEETQYF. DNA of the CDR3: TGCGCCAGCGAATGGGAGGAGACCCAGTACTTC.

The chain joins TRBV7-2 to TRBJ2-5; D not resolved. Germline V gene data show CDR1 as SGHTA and CDR2 as FQGNSA. The V and J ends lost 1 base and 9 bases respectively, with 15 bases between them. CDR3 length equals 14 residues. The CDR3 protein is CASSLGRLPAAQYF. The CDR3 nucleotides read TGTGCCAGCAGCTTAGGTCGGCTACCGGCCGCCCAGTACTTC.

This chain joins TRBV23-1 and TRBJ2-3; D may be TRBD1 (6 bases). TRBV23-1 is noted as an ORF with a role that remains uncertain. This CDR3 has 16 amino acids. The V end lost 2 bases, the J end lost 0 bases, and 12 bases lay between the germline ends. CDR3 bases: TGCGCCAGCAGTCAACGTGGACAGCTTAGCACAGATACGCAGTATTTT. This codes for CASSQRGQLSTDTQYF.

The chain recombines TRBV7-2 with TRBJ2-5; D may be TRBD1 (5 bases). This CDR3 has 14 residues. Deletions cut 5 bases from V and 11 bases from J, with 21 bases between. From germline, CDR1 is SGHTA and CDR2 FQGNSA. The CDR3 DNA is TGTGCCAGCAGCCAGGGCCAGGGCGCCCCTAGGCAGTACTTC. Its protein is CASSQGQGAPRQYF. The complete variable domain, with remaining parts taken from reference TRBV7-2 and TRBJ2-5, reads GAGVSQSPSNKVTEKGKDVELRCDPISGHTALYWYRQSLGQGLEFLIYFQGNSAPDKSGLPSDRFSAERTGGSVSTLTIQRTQQEDSAVYLCASSQGQGAPRQYFGPGTRLLVL.

With respect to this clone: One end of the junction varies from germline; a read error may be responsible. The chain links TRBV6-1 to TRBJ1-1; D ambiguous. There are 12 residues in the CDR3. Germline CDR1 MNHNS, CDR2 SASEGT. The CDR3 DNA is TGTGTCAGCAGTGAAGCGGGCAGTCAGGCTTTCTTT. This translates into CVSSEAGSQAFF.

The chain has TRBV5-5 and TRBJ1-3; unclear D gene. The CDR3 is 15 amino acids. V was shortened by 1 base and J by 3 bases, with 11 bases between the two germline ends. Per the germline V gene, CDR1 is SGHKS and CDR2 is YYEKEE (reference sequence). The CDR3 region is CASSLMGTVGNTIYF. CDR3 coding DNA: TGTGCCAGCAGCTTGATGGGTACGGTTGGAAACACCATATATTTT.

The rearrangement joins TRBV4-1 to TRBJ2-1, with 10 bases lining up with TRBD2. The CDR3 length is 16 residues. The V gene's germline CDR1 is MGHRA and CDR2 YSYEKL. Trimming cost V 4 bases and J 10 bases; bases outside gene matches: 13. The CDR3 loop reads CASSPPLAGAPEEQFF. DNA of the CDR3: TGCGCCAGCAGCCCTCCCCTAGCGGGGGCTCCAGAGGAGCAGTTCTTC.

This sequence joins TRBV7-2 and TRBJ2-2; D possibly uses TRBD1 or TRBD2 (6 bases each). The CDR3 spans 16 residues. Germline V CDR1 and CDR2: SGHTA, FQGNSA. Trimming stripped 3 bases from V and 4 bases from J, with 15 bases between. CDR3 residues: CASSLREGGGTGELFF. The CDR3, as DNA: TGTGCCAGCAGCTTGAGGGAAGGGGGAGGCACCGGGGAGCTGTTTTTT.

V usage is TRBV5-1 and J usage is TRBJ2-5; D could derive from TRBD1 or TRBD2 (5 bases each). V was shortened by 5 bases and J by 1 base, with 15 bases between the two germline ends. Germline V gives CDR1 SGHRS, CDR2 YFSETQ. The CDR3 runs to 15 residues. The CDR3: CASSPRGAPQETQYF. CDR3 nucleotides: TGCGCCAGCAGTCCGCGAGGGGCCCCCCAAGAGACCCAGTACTTC.

The genes are TRBV14 and TRBJ1-1, with TRBD1 identical over 7 bases. Germline V CDR1 and CDR2: SGHDN, FVKESK. The CDR3 runs to 13 residues. V lost 6 bases, J lost 4 bases, and 5 bases stayed unmatched. CDR3: CASRYQGGTEAFF. The CDR3 region has the DNA TGTGCCAGCAGGTATCAGGGGGGCACTGAAGCTTTCTTT.

This chain uses TRBV7-9 with TRBJ1-6, with D hard to call. V was shortened by 4 bases and J by 7 bases, with 14 bases between the two germline ends. CDR1 is SEHNR and CDR2 is FQNEAQ in the germline V gene (reference sequence). CDR3 length equals 15 residues. CDR3 amino acids: CASSSIGRLNSPLHF. CDR3 sequence (DNA): TGTGCCAGCAGCTCAATAGGACGGCTAAATTCACCCCTCCACTTT.

This chain connects TRBV19 to TRBJ1-5, with TRBD1 as a possible D gene (6 bases). The CDR3 runs to 18 residues. V shed 0 bases and J shed 9 bases, with 24 bases lying between them. Looked up from germline, CDR1 is LNHDA and CDR2 is SQIVND (reference sequence). DNA of the CDR3: TGTGCCAGTAGTATAGAGACGGGGAGGACAGCCCCCCATCCGCCCCAGCATTTT. Translation: CASSIETGRTAPHPPQHF.

Only one count was recorded for this clone. V usage is TRBV7-3 and J usage is TRBJ2-2, with 7 bases identical to TRBD1. The CDR3 length is 19 residues. The ends lost 5 bases at V and 0 bases at J; junction bases unmatched: 15. Germline V gene sequence: CDR1 SGHTA, CDR2 FQGTGA. The CDR3 loop reads CASSPGAGGVASNTGELFF. CDR3 nucleotide sequence: TGTGCCAGCAGCCCAGGGGCAGGGGGTGTGGCATCGAACACCGGGGAGCTGTTTTTT.

The genes are TRBV6-5 and TRBJ1-5, with 11 bases aligning to TRBD1. The CDR3 has 15 residues. The V and J ends lost 6 bases and 5 bases, in that order; junction bases with no gene match: 6. Germline V gene data show CDR1 as MNHEY and CDR2 as SVGAGI. The CDR3 here is CASRKGQGVYQPQHF. CDR3 DNA sequence: TGTGCCAGCAGGAAGGGACAGGGGGTATATCAGCCCCAGCATTTT.

This chain uses TRBV7-9 with TRBJ1-6; 7 bases map to TRBD1. With V trimmed by 6 bases and J by 6 bases, 5 bases remained unmatched. The CDR3 has 14 amino acids. Germline values: CDR1 SEHNR, CDR2 FQNEAQ (reference sequence). The CDR3 bases are TGTGCCAGCAGACCGGGACAGCCTAATTCACCCCTCCACTTT. Residues: CASRPGQPNSPLHF.

The chain recombines TRBV7-9 with TRBJ2-3; possibly TRBD1 or TRBD2 for D (5 bases each). V was pared by 2 bases and J by 0 bases, with 9 bases between. The length of the CDR3 is 15 residues. Per germline, CDR1 SEHNR and CDR2 FQNEAQ (reference sequence). This CDR3 reads CASSLPGASTDTQYF. The CDR3, as DNA: TGTGCCAGCAGCTTACCCGGGGCTAGCACAGATACGCAGTATTTT.

The chain joins TRBV5-5 to TRBJ1-1; 7 bases are shared with TRBD1. From germline, CDR1 is SGHKS and CDR2 YYEKEE (reference sequence). This CDR3 region has 15 residues. The V gene end was trimmed by 2 bases and the J gene end by 2 bases; junction bases not matched to a gene: 6. CDR3 residues: CASSFGQALNTEAFF. For the CDR3, the DNA is TGTGCCAGCAGCTTCGGACAGGCTTTAAACACTGAAGCTTTCTTT. The full variable domain, with the rest looked up from reference TRBV5-5 and TRBJ1-1, is DAGVTQSPTHLIKTRGQQVTLRCSPISGHKSVSWYQQVLGQGPQFIFQYYEKEERGRGNFPDRFSARQFPNYSSELNVNALLLGDSALYLCASSFGQALNTEAFFGQGTRLTVV.

This chain links TRBV14 with TRBJ1-1, with no clear D. CDR1 and CDR2 from the germline V gene are SGHDN and FVKESK. The CDR3 is 13 amino acids. Trimming took off 1 base at V and 5 bases at J, with 8 bases between the two ends. The CDR3 DNA follows: TGTGCCAGCAGCCAAGTTGAATGGACTGAAGCTTTCTTT. Amino acid sequence: CASSQVEWTEAFF. Full variable domain (remainder filled in from reference TRBV14 and TRBJ1-1): EAGVTQFPSHSVIEKGQTVTLRCDPISGHDNLYWYRRVMGKEIKFLLHFVKESKQDESGMPNNRFLAERTGGTYSTLKVQPAELEDSGVYFCASSQVEWTEAFFGQGTRLTVV.

The chain links TRBV9 to TRBJ1-6; 9 bases fit TRBD1. V lost 1 base to trimming and J lost 8 bases; unmatched junction nucleotides: 7. Germline assignment: CDR1 SGDLS and CDR2 YYNGEE. The CDR3 has 16 amino acids. The DNA for the CDR3 is TGTGCCAGCAGCGTAACCGGGACAGGGACTGATTCACCCCTCCACTTT. It encodes CASSVTGTGTDSPLHF.

The rearrangement joins TRBV6-5 to TRBJ1-3; a possible D gene is TRBD1 (5 bases). The V gene's germline CDR1 is MNHEY and CDR2 SVGAGI. This CDR3 has 16 residues. The V end was cut by 0 bases, the J end by 4 bases, with 13 bases between. Written as DNA, the CDR3 is TGTGCCAGCAGTTACTCGAGCAGGGCTAAGGGAAACACCATATATTTT. As protein: CASSYSSRAKGNTIYF.